Below, 10 T cell receptor beta chains from the same sample are listed, as sequenced in a study of vaccination and CD4 T cells after COVID-19. Antigens of these TCRs are unknown. The treatment here: approximately nine-day PBMC culture with coronavirus spike peptide pools or control peptides (ViraFEST assay). At the Johns Hopkins FTIC core, DNA taken from cultured CD4+ T cells was sequenced by way of the Oncomine TCR Beta short-read assay. One entry per CDR3 protein, called by TCRdb with MiXCR from the PCR reads. The table records under 15,000 distinct CDR3 sequences, 61% of them present only once. The sequenced material came from CD4+ T cells from blood, cultured in vitro. The origin of the receptors is a human donor who had recovered from COVID-19.

The rearrangement links TRBV3-1 to TRBJ2-4; 7 bases are shared with TRBD1. The CDR3 length is 12 residues. CDR1 and CDR2 from the germline V gene are LGHDT and YNNKEL (reference sequence). With 3 bases clipped from V and 13 bases from J, the junction kept 6 bases outside the gene matches. The CDR3 DNA is TGTGCCAGCAGCCACTCTACCAGGGGGCAGTACTTC. Translated: CASSHSTRGQYF.

This chain joins TRBV7-2 and TRBJ2-2, with 10 bases identical to TRBD2. Germline V lookup: CDR1 SGHTA, CDR2 FQGNSA. This CDR3 region has 14 residues. V gave up 4 bases and J gave up 5 bases; unmatched junction bases: 1. As DNA, the CDR3 is TGTGCCAGCAGCTCGACTAGCGGGACCGGGGAGCTGTTTTTT. Translating gives CASSSTSGTGELFF.

This sequence joins TRBV6-1 and TRBJ1-2; D is perhaps TRBD1 (5 bases). Germline V gene data show CDR1 as MNHNS and CDR2 as SASEGT. Trimming took 7 bases from V and 2 from J, leaving 5 bases between them. The CDR3 has 11 residues. In DNA, the CDR3 is TGTGCCAGCAACAGGAACTATGGCTACACCTTC. The encoded protein is CASNRNYGYTF.

A few counts support this clonotype. V usage is TRBV27 and J usage is TRBJ2-2; 7 bases match TRBD2. Losses at the gene ends were 2 bases for V and 1 base for J; bases not matched to a gene: 1. The germline CDR1 and CDR2 sequences are MNHEY and SMNVEV (reference sequence). This CDR3 has 15 amino acids. CDR3: CASSLLAENTGELFF. In DNA form, the CDR3 reads TGTGCCAGCAGTTTACTAGCGGAGAACACCGGGGAGCTGTTTTTT.

The rearrangement uses TRBV28 and TRBJ2-7; 8 nucleotides align to TRBD2. V was pared by 4 bases and J by 0 bases, with 17 bases of the junction left unmatched. The CDR3 covers 19 residues. Germline V gene sequence: CDR1 MDHEN, CDR2 SYDVKM. Here the CDR3 reads CASSSTWLAGTPYSYEQYF. DNA for the CDR3: TGTGCCAGCAGTTCCACCTGGCTAGCGGGCACCCCTTACTCCTACGAGCAGTACTTC.

J is TRBJ2-3 and V is TRBV7-2; TRBD1 might be the D (6 bases). V was pared by 1 base and J by 0 bases, with 8 bases between. The germline V gene has CDR1 SGHTA and CDR2 FQGNSA. CDR3 length equals 15 residues. CDR3 protein: CASSLDRASTDTQYF. CDR3 in DNA: TGTGCCAGCAGCTTAGACAGGGCTAGCACAGATACGCAGTATTTT.

The chain has TRBV24-1 and TRBJ1-1; D is uncertain. There are 15 residues in the CDR3. From germline, CDR1 is KGHDR and CDR2 SFDVKD. V was cut by 5 bases and J by 3 bases, with 15 bases left in between. CDR3 amino acids: CATSGKGPVDTEAFF. The CDR3 region has the DNA TGTGCCACCAGTGGCAAAGGGCCAGTCGACACTGAAGCTTTCTTT.

The genes are TRBV5-1 and TRBJ2-1; D is unclear. This CDR3 contains 15 residues. Trimming removed 0 bases from V and 7 bases from J, with 14 bases in between. Germline assignment: CDR1 SGHRS and CDR2 YFSETQ. In DNA, the CDR3 is TGCGCCAGCAGCTTGGGCACTACAAGGCAAAATGAGCAGTTCTTC. Its translation: CASSLGTTRQNEQFF.

This clonotype was detected a few times. The CDR3 DNA reads as TGTGCCAGCAGTTACACTAGCGGGAGGAGGGAGACCCAGTACTTC. This encodes CASSYTSGRRETQYF. V and J are TRBV6-5 and TRBJ2-5; 12 positions match TRBD2. V lost 2 bases to trimming and J lost 5 bases; unmatched junction nucleotides: 3. Germline V gene data show CDR1 as MNHEY and CDR2 as SVGAGI. This CDR3 spans 15 amino acids.

The chain is built from TRBV12-5 and TRBJ1-5; no definite D call. Germline V gene data show CDR1 as LGHNT and CDR2 as FRNRAP. The CDR3 sequence is 15 residues long. V lost 6 bases, J lost 1 base, and 13 bases lay in between. DNA for the CDR3: TGTGCTAGTGGGACCCCCCTGTTGAGCAATCAGCCCCAGCATTTT. This gives the protein CASGTPLLSNQPQHF.